This TCR beta chain was captured in a study of OX40 agonist ivuxolimab in advanced cancers. Overall study: With ivuxolimab, an agonistic anti-OX40 (CD134) antibody, patients were treated.

Sampling times: baseline, cycle 4 day 1, cycle 7 day 1. Only in-frame clones appear in the TCRdb table, and some are missing; sequencing was by immunoSEQ multiplex PCR. This table holds approximately 60,000 clones, approximately 91% found once. The CDR3 runs to 15 residues. Trimming took 6 bases from V and 10 from J; bases not matched to a gene: 15. Germline V gene sequence: CDR1 SEHNR, CDR2 FQNEAQ (reference sequence). The TCR was taken from an adult with an advanced solid tumor such as melanoma, head and neck, liver or kidney cancer. Source: CD4+ or CD8+ T cells sorted from blood, taken in a trial of the OX40 agonist ivuxolimab. V and J are TRBV7-9 and TRBJ2-1; the match to TRBD1 covers 7 bases. CDR3 protein: CASRLTTGPSKEQFF. CDR3 sequence (DNA): TGTGCCAGCAGACTTACGACAGGGCCGTCGAAAGAGCAGTTCTTC.